This section outlines one TCR beta chain sequence together with its context. Its antigen remains unknown. The data are from a study of beta chain features in type 1 diabetes. Looking at the study overall: The patient and healthy donor groups were comparable for age, gender and cell yields.

Per donor, one heparinised blood draw averaged around 110 mL. Expressed TCRB transcripts were sequenced, since all the RNA that had been isolated was reverse transcribed. Clones were read by immunoSEQ multiplex PCR, and TCRdb kept only the in-frame ones, dropping some. The repertoire holds some 370,000 clones, over 9% seen once, with 0.45% to 0.65% in the top ten. The study's findings and limits: All four CD4+ subsets of Type 1 diabetes patients contained TCRB CDR3s that were moderately but significantly shorter. Any role of HLA type in TCRB rearrangement remained unresolved here. Healthy donors had naive, central memory and Treg TCRB repertoires that appeared less similar than those seen among patients.

The CDR3 length is 15 residues. With 4 bases removed from V and 9 bases from J, the gap between germline ends came to 16 bases. Germline lookup yields CDR1 SGHVS and CDR2 FQNEAQ. This receptor was taken from a man aged 25 to 40 with type 1 diabetes. The gene calls are TRBV7-8 and TRBJ2-6; no definite D call. The source material was central memory CD4+ T cells from blood. The chain's CDR3 is CASSSHSSQDNVLTF. In DNA form, the CDR3 reads TGTGCCAGCAGCTCCCATTCCTCGCAGGACAACGTCCTGACTTTC.